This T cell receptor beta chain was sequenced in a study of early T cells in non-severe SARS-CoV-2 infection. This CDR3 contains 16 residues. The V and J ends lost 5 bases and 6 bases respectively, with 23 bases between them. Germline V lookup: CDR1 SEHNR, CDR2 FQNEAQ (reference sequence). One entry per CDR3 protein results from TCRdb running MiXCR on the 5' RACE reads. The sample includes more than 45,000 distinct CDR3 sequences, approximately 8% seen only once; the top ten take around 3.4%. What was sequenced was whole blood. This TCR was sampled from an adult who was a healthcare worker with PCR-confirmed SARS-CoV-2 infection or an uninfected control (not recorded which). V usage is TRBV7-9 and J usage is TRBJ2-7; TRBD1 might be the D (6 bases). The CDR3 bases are TGTGCCAGCAGCCTCGGAAGGCCCGGGACCAGGGGCGAGCAGTACTTC. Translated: CASSLGRPGTRGEQYF.